The subject of this entry is one T cell receptor beta chain. Its specificity is unknown. These data belong to a study of cytomegalovirus exposure and HLA in healthy donors. Whole-study context: In terms of ancestry, the Caucasian-associated cluster contained about 80% of the approximately 400 genotyped donors.

This PCR relied on a set of 60 Vbeta primers and 13 Jbeta primers. Generated by immunoSEQ multiplex PCR, the TCRdb table keeps only in-frame clones and is missing some. Here the sample spans nearly 200,000 clones, 82% being singletons. V was pared by 4 bases and J by 2 bases, with 9 bases between. CDR1 and CDR2 from the germline V gene are LNHDA and SQIVND (reference sequence). This CDR3 comprises 13 residues. Study results and caveats: A missense DCLRE1C variant was associated with V- and J-gene trimming of TCR beta chains in a later analysis, and an independent cohort replicated the association. For presence/absence analyses, sequencing depth was assumed to be roughly uniform across donors.

At sampling all donors were nominally healthy, likely with unrecorded immune exposures. The TCR originated in a boy between 2 and 10 years old in good health and CMV-seronegative. Sequences were obtained from PBMCs. The chain couples TRBV19 to TRBJ2-7, with D perhaps TRBD2 (5 bases). The CDR3 bases are TGTGCCAGTAGTAGAGGGTTAACCTACGAGCAGTACTTC. It yields the protein CASSRGLTYEQYF.